These 20 T cell receptor beta chains were all obtained from the same sample, sequenced in a study of T cells in Graves' hyperthyroidism and ophthalmopathy. It was RNA transcripts that yielded the amplified TCR beta CDR3 regions. First-round RT-PCR with HTBI primers amplified the TCR CDR3 region. One entry per CDR3 protein, called by TCRdb with MiXCR from the multiplex PCR reads. Of under 450,000 distinct CDR3 sequences listed, 15% to 17% are singletons. The sequencing input was blood. These receptors came from a young woman with Graves' hyperthyroidism.

The table lists this clonotype with a few counts. The chain recombines TRBV19 with TRBJ2-2; 8 nucleotides line up with TRBD1. This CDR3 is built from 15 residues. From germline, CDR1 is LNHDA and CDR2 SQIVND (reference sequence). Trimming removed 6 bases from V and 3 bases from J; junction bases left unmatched: 6. CDR3 in amino acids: CASRGRGLHTGELFF. CDR3 coding DNA: TGTGCCAGTAGGGGCAGGGGGCTACACACCGGGGAGCTGTTTTTT. Looking up the rest from reference TRBV19 and TRBJ2-2 gives the full variable domain: DGGITQSPKYLFRKEGQNVTLSCEQNLNHDAMYWYRQDPGQGLRLIYYSQIVNDFQKGDIAEGYSVSREKKESFPLTVTSAQKNPTAFYLCASRGRGLHTGELFFGEGSRLTVL.

This clonotype was detected many times. The chain recombines TRBV5-6 with TRBJ1-1, with D possibly matching TRBD1 (5 bases). Trimming took 2 bases from V and 1 from J, leaving 9 bases between them. The CDR3 extends over 14 amino acids. Per the germline V gene, CDR1 is SGHDT and CDR2 is YYEEEE. The CDR3 protein is CASSLRGRNTEAFF. In DNA form, the CDR3 reads TGTGCCAGCAGCTTAAGGGGTAGGAACACTGAAGCTTTCTTT.

This clonotype was picked up many times. The rearrangement joins TRBV28 to TRBJ1-5, with D possibly TRBD1 on 5 matching bases. The CDR3 has 14 amino acids. Trimming removed 5 bases at V and 7 bases at J, with 15 bases between. CDR1 MDHEN and CDR2 SYDVKM come from the germline V gene. CDR3: CASSPRGGWQPQHF. DNA for the CDR3: TGTGCCAGCAGTCCACGGGGGGGATGGCAGCCCCAGCATTTT.

This clonotype was observed many times. V and J are TRBV7-2 and TRBJ1-1, with unresolved D. The CDR3 covers 15 residues. Looked up from germline, CDR1 is SGHTA and CDR2 is FQGNSA. V lost 3 bases to trimming and J lost 0 bases, with 11 bases between them. The CDR3 loop reads CASSLQTSLNTEAFF. Written as DNA, the CDR3 is TGTGCCAGCAGCTTGCAGACTTCCTTGAACACTGAAGCTTTCTTT.

In this sample, this clonotype turned up many times. CDR3 sequence: CASSLKGTGVSEQYF. Written as DNA, the CDR3 is TGCGCCAGCAGCTTGAAAGGGACAGGGGTGAGCGAGCAGTACTTC. V and J are TRBV5-1 and TRBJ2-7, with 10 bases fitting TRBD1. Per germline, CDR1 SGHRS and CDR2 YFSETQ. The V gene end was trimmed by 1 base and the J gene end by 6 bases; junction bases not matched to a gene: 7. There are 15 residues in the CDR3.

This clonotype was observed a few times. The chain carries TRBV10-3 and TRBJ2-3, with D unclear. Germline CDR1 ENHRY, CDR2 SYGVKD. Trimming cost V 6 bases and J 5 bases, with 15 bases left between them. This CDR3 has 14 amino acids. The CDR3 DNA reads as TGTGCCATCAGGACCCCTAGGCCGGAAGATACGCAGTATTTT. It translates to CAIRTPRPEDTQYF.

This clonotype has at least ten counts. The V and J genes are TRBV27 and TRBJ2-1; unclear D gene. The germline CDR1 and CDR2 sequences are MNHEY and SMNVEV (reference sequence). This CDR3 contains 17 residues. The ends were cut back, 1 base at V and 0 bases at J, with 13 bases in the middle. The CDR3 sequence is CASSLFAGGGSYNEQFF. CDR3 nucleotides: TGTGCCAGCAGTTTATTTGCTGGCGGTGGCTCCTACAATGAGCAGTTCTTC.

This clonotype appeared a few times. The V call is TRBV4-2, the J call TRBJ2-1, with TRBD2 matching 8 bases. Germline values: CDR1 LGHNA, CDR2 YNFKEQ. CDR3 length: 18 residues. The ends lost 0 bases at V and 6 bases at J; junction bases unmatched: 13. The CDR3 is CASSQDPAGSGSFNEQFF. CDR3 DNA: TGTGCCAGCAGCCAAGATCCGGCCGGGAGCGGGAGTTTCAATGAGCAGTTCTTC.

This clonotype was seen at least ten times. The genes are TRBV5-5 and TRBJ2-3, with 13 bases aligning to TRBD2. Germline V gives CDR1 SGHKS, CDR2 YYEKEE (reference sequence). V lost 4 bases and J lost 2; bases outside the gene matches: 4. The CDR3 runs to 16 residues. CDR3 sequence: CASSILAGGPTDTQYF. Written as DNA, the CDR3 is TGTGCCAGCAGCATACTAGCGGGAGGGCCCACAGATACGCAGTATTTT. Variable domain in full (rest from reference TRBV5-5 and TRBJ2-3): DAGVTQSPTHLIKTRGQQVTLRCSPISGHKSVSWYQQVLGQGPQFIFQYYEKEERGRGNFPDRFSARQFPNYSSELNVNALLLGDSALYLCASSILAGGPTDTQYFGPGTRLTVL.

The chain uses TRBV6-1 and TRBJ1-4; 10 nucleotides line up with TRBD1. V shed 6 bases, J shed 5 bases, and the junction held 6 bases outside the gene matches. CDR1 is MNHNS, CDR2 SASEGT, per germline. CDR3 size: 15 residues. CDR3 loop: CASSYLGQGNEKLFF. CDR3 nucleotide sequence: TGTGCCAGCAGCTACCTGGGACAGGGGAATGAAAAACTGTTTTTT.

This clonotype turned up a few times. This chain links TRBV7-9 with TRBJ2-1; TRBD2 is a possible D gene (6 bases). Deletions cut 5 bases from V and 15 bases from J, with 23 bases between. This CDR3 comprises 14 residues. Germline V gene lookup returns CDR1 SEHNR and CDR2 FQNEAQ (reference sequence). The chain's CDR3 is CASSDSDGGGITFF. The CDR3, as DNA: TGTGCCAGCAGCGACTCGGACGGCGGCGGGATAACGTTCTTC.

The chain couples TRBV5-1 to TRBJ1-2; 7 bases match TRBD1. After removal of 7 bases from V and 8 bases from J, the junction contained 29 bases not matched to a gene. CDR1 and CDR2 (germline): SGHRS, YFSETQ. This CDR3 contains 19 residues. The CDR3 protein is CASGRGGGDSLLQVKGYTF. The CDR3 bases are TGCGCCAGCGGCCGTGGCGGAGGGGACAGCCTGCTCCAGGTTAAGGGCTACACCTTC.

This clonotype was observed many times. This chain joins TRBV28 and TRBJ2-6; D perhaps matches TRBD2 (5 bases). The CDR3 contains 14 residues. Germline loops: CDR1 MDHEN, CDR2 SYDVKM. Trimming took 7 bases from V and 4 from J, leaving 11 bases between them. Here the CDR3 DNA reads TGTGCCAGCATCGGAGGCGTGGGGGCCAACGTCCTGACTTTC. As protein: CASIGGVGANVLTF.

This clonotype was seen many times. This rearrangement joins TRBV7-8 to TRBJ2-5; 9 positions match TRBD1. CDR3 length: 14 residues. The V gene's germline CDR1 is SGHVS and CDR2 FQNEAQ. J was trimmed by 3 bases and V by 5 bases; bases with no gene match: 4. CDR3 coding DNA: TGTGCCAGCAGCCGCGGGACAGGGAAAGAGACCCAGTACTTC. Translated: CASSRGTGKETQYF. Variable domain in full (rest from reference TRBV7-8 and TRBJ2-5): GAGVSQSPRYKVAKRGQDVALRCDPISGHVSLFWYQQALGQGPEFLTYFQNEAQLDKSGLPSDRFFAERPEGSVSTLKIQRTQQEDSAVYLCASSRGTGKETQYFGPGTRLLVL.

Turning to this clonotype: A junction boundary mismatches the germline segment, possibly from a read error. The chain combines TRBV15 with TRBJ1-5; 8 bases agree with TRBD1. CDR1 and CDR2 (germline): LNHNV, YYDKDF (reference sequence). The CDR3 sequence is 18 residues long. The CDR3 DNA follows: TGTGCCACCAGCAGAGATTGGGTTCCGGGACAGGTCAATCAGCCCCAACATTTT. Translation: CATSRDWVPGQVNQPQHF.

Ten or more counts support this clonotype. The J gene is TRBJ1-6, the V gene TRBV20-1; TRBD1 matches at 8 bases. Germline values: CDR1 DFQATT, CDR2 SNEGSKA (reference sequence). Trimming at V came to 3 bases and at J to 10 bases, leaving 11 bases not matched to a gene. This CDR3 is built from 15 residues. The CDR3 region has the DNA TGCAGTGCTAGCCAAGGACAGGGTATGCGATCACCCCTCCACTTT. It translates to CSASQGQGMRSPLHF.

The chain carries TRBV19 and TRBJ2-1; D is perhaps TRBD2 (6 bases). The V gene's germline CDR1 is LNHDA and CDR2 SQIVND (reference sequence). Trimming stripped 4 bases from V and 0 bases from J, with 16 bases between. This CDR3 spans 17 amino acids. The CDR3 DNA reads TGTGCCAGTAGTAGGGGCATGGAGGGTAGCTCCTACAATGAGCAGTTCTTC. This encodes CASSRGMEGSSYNEQFF.

This clonotype was detected many times. J is TRBJ2-5 and V is TRBV28; possible D gene TRBD2, 6 bases. V gave up 1 base and J gave up 5 bases, with 14 bases separating them. The CDR3 sequence is 15 residues long. The germline gives CDR1 MDHEN, CDR2 SYDVKM. CDR3 amino acids: CASSLSATGVETQYF. The CDR3 nucleotides are TGTGCCAGCAGTTTATCAGCCACGGGAGTGGAGACCCAGTACTTC.

This clonotype was detected ten times or more. The rearrangement uses TRBV27 and TRBJ1-4; maybe TRBD1 (5 bases). The CDR3 sequence is 15 residues long. V dropped 1 base and J dropped 7 bases, with 13 bases sitting between them. From germline, CDR1 is MNHEY and CDR2 SMNVEV (reference sequence). The CDR3 spells CASSLFGRRGEKLFF. The DNA for the CDR3 is TGTGCCAGCAGTTTATTCGGCCGGAGGGGTGAAAAACTGTTTTTT.

The V and J genes are TRBV7-2 and TRBJ2-3; the match to TRBD2 covers 11 bases. Germline values: CDR1 SGHTA, CDR2 FQGNSA. V lost 4 bases to trimming and J lost 0 bases; unmatched junction nucleotides: 3. CDR3 length: 16 residues. The CDR3 region has the DNA TGTGCCAGCAGCTCTAGCGGGGGGTCTAGCACAGATACGCAGTATTTT. It is translated as CASSSSGGSSTDTQYF. The variable domain in full, with the rest retrieved from reference TRBV7-2 and TRBJ2-3, is GAGVSQSPSNKVTEKGKDVELRCDPISGHTALYWYRQSLGQGLEFLIYFQGNSAPDKSGLPSDRFSAERTGGSVSTLTIQRTQQEDSAVYLCASSSSGGSSTDTQYFGPGTRLTVL.